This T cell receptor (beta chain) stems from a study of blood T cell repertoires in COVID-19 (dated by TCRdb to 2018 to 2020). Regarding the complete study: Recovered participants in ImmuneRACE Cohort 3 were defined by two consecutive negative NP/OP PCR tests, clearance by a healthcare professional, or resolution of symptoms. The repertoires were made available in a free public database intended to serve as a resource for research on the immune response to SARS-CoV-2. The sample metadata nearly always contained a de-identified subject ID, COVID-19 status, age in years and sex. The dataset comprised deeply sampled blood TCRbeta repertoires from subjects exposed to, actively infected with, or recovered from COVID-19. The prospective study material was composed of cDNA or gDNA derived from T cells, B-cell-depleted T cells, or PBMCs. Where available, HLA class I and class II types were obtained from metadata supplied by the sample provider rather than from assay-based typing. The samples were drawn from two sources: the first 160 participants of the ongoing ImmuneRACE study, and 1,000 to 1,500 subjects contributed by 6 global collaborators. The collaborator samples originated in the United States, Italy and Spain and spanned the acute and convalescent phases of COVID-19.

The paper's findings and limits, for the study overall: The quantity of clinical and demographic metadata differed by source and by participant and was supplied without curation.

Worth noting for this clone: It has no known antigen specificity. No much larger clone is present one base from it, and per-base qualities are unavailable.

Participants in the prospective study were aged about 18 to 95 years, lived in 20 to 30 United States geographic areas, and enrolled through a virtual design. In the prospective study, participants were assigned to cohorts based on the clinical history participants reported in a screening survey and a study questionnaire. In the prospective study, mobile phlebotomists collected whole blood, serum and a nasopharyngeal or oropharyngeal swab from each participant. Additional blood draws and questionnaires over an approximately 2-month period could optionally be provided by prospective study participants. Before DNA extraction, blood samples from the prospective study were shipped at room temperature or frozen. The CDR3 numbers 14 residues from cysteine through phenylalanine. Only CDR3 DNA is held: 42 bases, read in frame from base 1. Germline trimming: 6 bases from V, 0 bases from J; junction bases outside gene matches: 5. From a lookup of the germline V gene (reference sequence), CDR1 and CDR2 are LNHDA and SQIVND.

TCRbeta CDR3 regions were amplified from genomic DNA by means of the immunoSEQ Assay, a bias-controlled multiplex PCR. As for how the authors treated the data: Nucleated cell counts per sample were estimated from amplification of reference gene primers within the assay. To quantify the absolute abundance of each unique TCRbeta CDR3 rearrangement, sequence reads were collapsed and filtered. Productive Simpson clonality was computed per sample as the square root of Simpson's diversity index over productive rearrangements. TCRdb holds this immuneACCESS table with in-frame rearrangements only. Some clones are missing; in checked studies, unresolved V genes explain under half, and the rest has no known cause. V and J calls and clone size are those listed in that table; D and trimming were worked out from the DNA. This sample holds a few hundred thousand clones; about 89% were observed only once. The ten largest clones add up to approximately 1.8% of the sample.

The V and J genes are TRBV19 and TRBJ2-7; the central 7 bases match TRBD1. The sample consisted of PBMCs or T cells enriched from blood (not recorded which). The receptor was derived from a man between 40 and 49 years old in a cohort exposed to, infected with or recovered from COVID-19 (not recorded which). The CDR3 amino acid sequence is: CASSGTAVSYEQYF. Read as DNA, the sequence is TGTGCCAGTAGCGGGACAGCCGTCTCCTACGAGCAGTACTTC.